Listed below are T cell receptor beta chains from one sample, sequenced in a study of radiotherapy plus CTLA-4 blockade in lung cancer. Generated by immunoSEQ multiplex PCR, the TCRdb table keeps only in-frame clones and is missing some. The sample holds 56,000 or so clones, 65% to 80% seen once. Sequencing used peripheral blood, obtained from a patient treated with radiotherapy plus ipilimumab. The receptors stem from a human donor with non-small cell lung cancer who had a partial response to radiotherapy plus ipilimumab. CDR3s include the opening cysteine and the closing phenylalanine or tryptophan. Fields, in order: D gene, V gene, clone size, J gene, CDR3 DNA, CDR3 protein. The D gene is left open where the match is weak. Not all rows give a size; the values are once, few, many and, for expanded clones, a class.

>TRBD1|TRBV5-8|-|TRBJ1-1
TGTGCCAGCAGCTTGACAGGGGGCGACACTTTCTTT
CASSLTGGDTFF
>-|TRBV6-5|once|TRBJ2-3
TGTGCCAGCAGTTACGCGGGACCGAGTAGCACAGATACGCAGTATTTT
CASSYAGPSSTDTQYF
>-|TRBV11-1|-|TRBJ2-1
TGTGCCAGCAGCCCGAGGGCCTTGTCCTACAATGAGCAGTTCTTC
CASSPRALSYNEQFF
>TRBD2|TRBV23-1|-|TRBJ2-7
TGCGCCAGCAGTCAATCGTCTTCGACGGGAGGATACTTC
CASSQSSSTGGYF
>-|TRBV7-2|-|TRBJ2-1
TGTGCCAGCAGCTCGACGGGACTGTTCAATGAGCAGTTCTTC
CASSSTGLFNEQFF
>TRBD2|TRBV5-4|-|TRBJ2-1
TGTGCCAGCAGCGAGGGACTAGCGGGGGGCTACAATGAGCAGTTCTTC
CASSEGLAGGYNEQFF
>-|TRBV6-1|-|TRBJ1-3
TGTGCCAGCAGTGAAAGCCCTGGAAACACCATATATTTT
CASSESPGNTIYF
>-|TRBV19|-|TRBJ2-1
TGTGCCAGTAGCCCGGGTGGAGATGAGCAGTTCTTC
CASSPGGDEQFF
>-|TRBV4-1|-|TRBJ2-6
TGCGCCAGCAGCCAAGAACTTACCCCGTATGGGGCCAACGTCCTGACTTTC
CASSQELTPYGANVLTF
>TRBD1|TRBV9|-|TRBJ1-2
TGTGCCAGCAGCGCGACAGGGGCCCCTAACTATGGCTACACCTTC
CASSATGAPNYGYTF
>TRBD2|TRBV4-1|few|TRBJ2-1
TGCGCCAGCAGCCAAGAACGGGGACTAGCGGGGGCTGAGCAGTTCTTC
CASSQERGLAGAEQFF
>-|TRBV2|-|TRBJ2-7
TGTGCCAGCAGTGAACAACTACCCACAGGGTTATCCACCTACGAGCAGTACTTC
CASSEQLPTGLSTYEQYF
>-|TRBV4-2|-|TRBJ1-1
TGTGCCAGCAGCCAAGATCTGACAGCGCAAAACACTGAAGCTTTCTTT
CASSQDLTAQNTEAFF
>-|TRBV19|-|TRBJ1-5
TGTGCCAGTAGTATAGATTCGGGAGGCAATCAGCCCCAGCATTTT
CASSIDSGGNQPQHF
>-|TRBV5-1|once|TRBJ2-1
TGCGCCAGCAGCCTCCGGACTGCCGGGGGTGAGCAGTTCTTC
CASSLRTAGGEQFF
>TRBD1|TRBV11-2|-|TRBJ1-1
TGTGCCAGCAGCTTAGTAAGGGGGCGCGGCTTCACTGAAGCTTTCTTT
CASSLVRGRGFTEAFF
>TRBD1|TRBV18|-|TRBJ1-4
TGTGCCAGCTCACTTCAGGGGGCGGATAATGAAAAACTGTTTTTT
CASSLQGADNEKLFF
>TRBD1|TRBV5-1|-|TRBJ2-5
TGCGCCAGCAGCCTCGGGACAGAGAACCCACTATTCCAAGAGACCCAGTACTTC
CASSLGTENPLFQETQYF
>-|TRBV4-3|-|TRBJ2-6
TGCGCCAGCAGCCTCGGGACTGCCTACTCTGGGGCCAACGTCCTGACTTTC
CASSLGTAYSGANVLTF
>-|TRBV4-1|-|TRBJ2-7
TGCGCCAGCAGCCACCCCGGTGGAGAAGAGCAGTACTTC
CASSHPGGEEQYF
>TRBD1|TRBV11-1|-|TRBJ2-2
TGTGCCAGCAGTTTAACAGGGGCTTTGACCGGGGAGCTGTTTTTT
CASSLTGALTGELFF
>TRBD2|TRBV4-3|-|TRBJ2-7
TGCGCCAGCAGCCGAACTAGCGGCAACTACTACGAGCAGTACTTC
CASSRTSGNYYEQYF
>-|TRBV5-1|-|TRBJ1-1
TGCGCCAGCAGCTCCCCTAGGTCTGAAGCTTTCTTT
CASSSPRSEAFF
>TRBD1|TRBV6-1|-|TRBJ2-7
TGTGCCAGCAGGACAGGGCCTGGGGTCTCCTACGAGCAGTACTTC
CASRTGPGVSYEQYF
>-|TRBV5-1|-|TRBJ1-1
TGCGCCAGCAGCTCTATGACACTTAACACTGAAGCTTTCTTT
CASSSMTLNTEAFF
>TRBD1|TRBV2|-|TRBJ2-3
TGTGCCAGCACGGGGACAGGGCCGGGAACAGATACGCAGTATTTT
CASTGTGPGTDTQYF
>TRBD1|TRBV28|-|TRBJ2-7
TGTGCCAGCAGTCCCGACAGGGGGCGCACCTACGAGCAGTACTTC
CASSPDRGRTYEQYF
>TRBD2|TRBV11-2|-|TRBJ2-5
TGTGCCAGCAGCGTTACTAGCGGGGCTCAAGAGACCCAGTACTTC
CASSVTSGAQETQYF
>-|TRBV10-2|-|TRBJ1-5
TGCGCCAGCAGTGAGTTCGCGGGCTCAGGGCCCCAGCATTTT
CASSEFAGSGPQHF
>TRBD2|TRBV5-6|-|TRBJ2-1
TGTGCCAGCAGTATACCTCTAGCGGGGGGGCGGGATGAGCAGTTCTTC
CASSIPLAGGRDEQFF
>-|TRBV11-2|-|TRBJ1-2
TGTGCCAGCAGCCAGACCCCGGACAGTAACTATGGCTACACCTTC
CASSQTPDSNYGYTF
>TRBD1|TRBV5-8|-|TRBJ1-1
TGTGCCAGCAGCTTACAGGGGGCGCTTAACACTGAAGCTTTCTTT
CASSLQGALNTEAFF
>-|TRBV9|-|TRBJ2-3
TGTGCCAGCAGCGCAAACAGGGATATGGCAACAGATACGCAGTATTTT
CASSANRDMATDTQYF
>TRBD2|TRBV5-1|-|TRBJ2-3
TGCGCCAGCAGCCTCGCCTCACCTCTAGCGGGGGGGCGGGATACGCAGTATTTT
CASSLASPLAGGRDTQYF
>-|TRBV2|-|TRBJ1-1
TGTGCCAGCAGTGTACAGCGGGTGGACACTGAAGCTTTCTTT
CASSVQRVDTEAFF
>-|TRBV11-2|-|TRBJ2-2
TGTGCCAGCAGCAGGGGGGGCTCCGGGGAGCTGTTTTTT
CASSRGGSGELFF
>TRBD2|TRBV7-2|-|TRBJ2-5
TGTGCCAGCAGCCCCGGGAGGACTAGCGGGGCAGAGACCCAGTACTTC
CASSPGRTSGAETQYF
>TRBD2|TRBV5-1|-|TRBJ2-5
TGCGCCAGCACTAGAGCGGGGGGGCCTGAGACCCAGTACTTC
CASTRAGGPETQYF
>-|TRBV19|-|TRBJ1-2
TGTGCCAGTAGTATTTTGGGACAAAACTATGGCTACACCTTC
CASSILGQNYGYTF
>-|TRBV7-2|-|TRBJ1-1
TGTGCCAGCAGCTTCCCTCTTGGCAGGGTAACTGAAGCTTTCTTT
CASSFPLGRVTEAFF
>-|TRBV4-1|-|TRBJ2-1
TGCGCCAGCAGCCATAAGGACAGGGAAGCGGGGGAGCAGTTCTTC
CASSHKDREAGEQFF
>-|TRBV11-2|-|TRBJ1-6
TGTGCCAGCAGCCTAAAGTCGGTAAGCTCCTATAATTCACCCCTCCACTTT
CASSLKSVSSYNSPLHF